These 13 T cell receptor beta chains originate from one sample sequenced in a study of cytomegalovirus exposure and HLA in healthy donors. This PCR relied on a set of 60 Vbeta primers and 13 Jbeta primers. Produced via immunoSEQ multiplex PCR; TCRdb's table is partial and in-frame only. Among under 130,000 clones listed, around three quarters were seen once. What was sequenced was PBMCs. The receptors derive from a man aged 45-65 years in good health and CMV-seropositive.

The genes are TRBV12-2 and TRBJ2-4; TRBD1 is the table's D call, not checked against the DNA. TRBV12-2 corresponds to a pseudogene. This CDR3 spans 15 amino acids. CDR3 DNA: TGTGCAAGTCGCTCCAAAACGACAGGGTTCAACATTCAGTACTTC. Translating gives CASRSKTTGFNIQYF.

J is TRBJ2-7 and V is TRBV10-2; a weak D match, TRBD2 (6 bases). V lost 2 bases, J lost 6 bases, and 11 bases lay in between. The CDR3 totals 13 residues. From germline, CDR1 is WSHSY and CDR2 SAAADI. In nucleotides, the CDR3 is TGCGCCAGCAGTGAGAGTGGAGGGCGCGAGCAGTACTTC. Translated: CASSESGGREQYF.

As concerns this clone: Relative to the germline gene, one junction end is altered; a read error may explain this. CDR3 loop: CAWSKFPGLKGAGNTIYF. The DNA for the CDR3 is TGTGCTTGGAGTAAGTTTCCAGGATTGAAGGGGGCTGGAAACACCATATATTTT. This chain uses TRBV30 with TRBJ1-3, with a possible D match to TRBD1 (6 bases). The germline V gene has CDR1 GTSNPN and CDR2 SVGIG (reference sequence). CDR3 length: 18 residues. Full variable domain (rest looked up from reference TRBV30 and TRBJ1-3): SQTIHQWPATLVQPVGSPLSLECTVEGTSNPNLYWYRQAAGRGLQLLFYSVGIGQISSEVPQNLSASRPQDRQFILSSKKLLLSDSGFYLCAWSKFPGLKGAGNTIYFGEGSWLTVV.

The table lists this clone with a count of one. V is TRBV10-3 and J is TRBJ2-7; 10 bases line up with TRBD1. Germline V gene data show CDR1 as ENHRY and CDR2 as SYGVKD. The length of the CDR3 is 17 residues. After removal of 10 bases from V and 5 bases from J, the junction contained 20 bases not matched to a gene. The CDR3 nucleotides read TGTGCCACCGACGCCGGGACAGGGGTAGGGGGCGGAGACGAGCAGTACTTC. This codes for CATDAGTGVGGGDEQYF.

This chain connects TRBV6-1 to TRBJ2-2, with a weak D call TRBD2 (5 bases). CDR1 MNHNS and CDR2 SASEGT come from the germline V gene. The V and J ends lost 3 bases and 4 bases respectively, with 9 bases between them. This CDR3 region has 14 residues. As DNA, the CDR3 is TGTGCCAGCAGTGAGTGGGAGCCCACCGGGGAGCTGTTTTTT. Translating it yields CASSEWEPTGELFF.

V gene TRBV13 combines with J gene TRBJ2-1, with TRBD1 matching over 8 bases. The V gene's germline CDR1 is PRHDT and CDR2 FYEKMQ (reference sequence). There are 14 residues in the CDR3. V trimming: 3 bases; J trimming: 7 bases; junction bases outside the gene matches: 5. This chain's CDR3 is CASSFRGPINEQFF. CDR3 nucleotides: TGTGCCAGCAGCTTCAGGGGGCCTATTAATGAGCAGTTCTTC.

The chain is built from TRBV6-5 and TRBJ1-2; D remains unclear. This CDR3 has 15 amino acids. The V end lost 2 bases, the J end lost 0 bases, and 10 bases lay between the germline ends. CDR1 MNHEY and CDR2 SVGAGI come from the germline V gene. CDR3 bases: TGTGCCAGCAGTTACGCCGGGATTTCTAACTATGGCTACACCTTC. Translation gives CASSYAGISNYGYTF.

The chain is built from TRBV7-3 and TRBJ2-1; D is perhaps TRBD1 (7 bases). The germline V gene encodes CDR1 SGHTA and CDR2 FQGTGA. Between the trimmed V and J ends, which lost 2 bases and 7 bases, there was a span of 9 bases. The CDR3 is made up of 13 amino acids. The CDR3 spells CASSLAGGNEQFF. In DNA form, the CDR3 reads TGTGCCAGCAGCTTAGCAGGGGGGAATGAGCAGTTCTTC.

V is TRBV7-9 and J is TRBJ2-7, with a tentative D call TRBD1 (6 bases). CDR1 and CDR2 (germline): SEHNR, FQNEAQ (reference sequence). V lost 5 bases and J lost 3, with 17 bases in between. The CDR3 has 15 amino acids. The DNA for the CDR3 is TGTGCCAGCAGCGGATGGACAGAAAGGGTCTACGAGCAGTACTTC. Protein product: CASSGWTERVYEQYF.

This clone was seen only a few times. CDR3 in amino acids: CASSGQGSTEAFF. CDR3 DNA: TGTGCCAGCAGTGGACAGGGTTCGACTGAAGCTTTCTTT. This chain joins TRBV2 and TRBJ1-1; 7 bases fit TRBD1. From germline, CDR1 is SNHLY and CDR2 FYNNEI. This CDR3 contains 13 residues. Trimming removed 4 bases from V and 5 bases from J; junction bases left unmatched: 4.

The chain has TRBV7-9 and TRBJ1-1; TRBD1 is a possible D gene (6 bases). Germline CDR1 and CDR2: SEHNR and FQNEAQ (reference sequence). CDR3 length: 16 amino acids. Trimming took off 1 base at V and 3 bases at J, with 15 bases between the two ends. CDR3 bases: TGTGCCAGCAGCTTAGATTTACAGGGAACTTACACTGAAGCTTTCTTT. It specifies CASSLDLQGTYTEAFF. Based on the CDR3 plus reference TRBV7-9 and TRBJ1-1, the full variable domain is DTGVSQNPRHKITKRGQNVTFRCDPISEHNRLYWYRQTLGQGPEFLTYFQNEAQLEKSRLLSDRFSAERPKGSFSTLEIQRTEQGDSAMYLCASSLDLQGTYTEAFFGQGTRLTVV.

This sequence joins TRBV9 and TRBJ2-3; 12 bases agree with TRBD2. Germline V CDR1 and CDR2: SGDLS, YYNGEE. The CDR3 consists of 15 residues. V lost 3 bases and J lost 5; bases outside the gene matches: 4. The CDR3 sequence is CASSGGTSGQDTQYF. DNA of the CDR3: TGTGCCAGCAGCGGTGGGACTAGCGGGCAAGATACGCAGTATTTT.

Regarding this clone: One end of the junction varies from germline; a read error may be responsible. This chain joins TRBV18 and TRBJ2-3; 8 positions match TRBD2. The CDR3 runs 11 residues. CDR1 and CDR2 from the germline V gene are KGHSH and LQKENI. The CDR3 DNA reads TGTGCCAGCTCACCCGGGACTAGGAGGGATTTT. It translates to CASSPGTRRDF. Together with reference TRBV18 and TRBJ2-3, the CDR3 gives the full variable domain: NAGVMQNPRHLVRRRGQEARLRCSPMKGHSHVYWYRQLPEEGLKFMVYLQKENIIDESGMPKERFSAEFPKEGPSILRIQQVVRGDSAAYFCASSPGTRRDFGPGTRLTVL.